This is a list of T cell receptor beta chains from one sample in a study of T cell clonotyping in hematopoietic cell transplantation. The data were produced by immunoSEQ multiplex PCR, yet TCRdb's version contains in-frame clones alone and is incomplete. The data show tens of thousands of clones, approximately 95% seen once. The sample in question was peripheral blood mononuclear cells, obtained before stem cell transplant. Every receptor here comes from a woman aged 50 to 65 with acute myeloid leukemia. Some clones in this sample may be carry-over from other donors' samples. Both conserved end residues are part of each CDR3. A D gene is named only where the DNA matches it firmly. Where a row states a size, it is once, few, many or the class of an expanded clone; other rows omit it.

TRBV28	TRBJ2-5	.	.	TGTGCCAGCAGTTTATTCAAGTGGACGGGGGAGACCCAGTACTTC	CASSLFKWTGETQYF
TRBV7-9	TRBJ1-5	.	.	TGTGCCAGCAGCCCCCACAACAGTAATCAGCCCCAGCATTTT	CASSPHNSNQPQHF
TRBV7-2	TRBJ1-5	.	.	TGTGCCAGCAGCTTAGGAGGGGGTCAGCCCCAGCATTTT	CASSLGGGQPQHF
TRBV9	TRBJ2-7	.	.	TGTGCCAGCAGCCCCCAGGTAGGGATCGGCGAGCAGTACTTC	CASSPQVGIGEQYF
TRBV2	TRBJ2-2	.	.	TGTGCCAGCAGGGGGGGACAGAACACCGGGGAGCTGTTTTTT	CASRGGQNTGELFF
TRBV30	TRBJ1-2	TRBD1	.	TGTGCCTGGACGCGACAGGGGGCTTTTGGCTACACCTTC	CAWTRQGAFGYTF
TRBV7-2	TRBJ1-2	.	once	TGTGCCAGCAGCTTAGCAAACGGAGCCTATGGCTACACCTTC	CASSLANGAYGYTF
TRBV5-1	TRBJ2-2	.	.	TGCGCCAGCAGCTTGGCGGTGTCGGGGTTCACCGGGGAGCTGTTTTTT	CASSLAVSGFTGELFF
TRBV5-6	TRBJ1-2	.	.	TGTGCCAGCAGCGTCGGGCTCGGCTATGGCTACACCTTC	CASSVGLGYGYTF
TRBV5-1	TRBJ2-5	TRBD1	.	TGCGCCAGCAGCAGGGGGACAGGGACCCAACAGACCCAGTACTTC	CASSRGTGTQQTQYF
TRBV28	TRBJ2-4	.	.	TGTGCCAGCAGTTTACTCTCGGCCAAAAACATTCAGTACTTC	CASSLLSAKNIQYF
TRBV5-4	TRBJ2-2	.	.	TGTGCCAGCAGCTTGGTGCAGGACACCGGGGAGCTGTTTTTT	CASSLVQDTGELFF
TRBV20-1	TRBJ2-7	.	.	TGCAGTGCTTGGGACTCCTACGAGCAGTACTTC	CSAWDSYEQYF